The rows below give T cell receptor beta chains drawn from one sample of a study of cytomegalovirus exposure and HLA in healthy donors. The assay was immunoSEQ multiplex PCR, and TCRdb's table has in-frame clones only and misses some. Of about 160,000 clones listed, about 75% are singletons. The sample consisted of PBMCs. The receptors derive from a male donor in good health and CMV-seronegative. The CDR3 runs from the conserved cysteine through the conserved F or W. Each record gives: clone size, V gene, D gene, J gene, CDR3 protein, CDR3 DNA. D genes are given only for firm matches. The size field is filled for only some rows; it gives once, few, many or a size class.

.	TRBV13	TRBD1	TRBJ1-1	CASGRGYTEAFF	TGTGCCAGCGGCAGGGGGTATACTGAAGCTTTCTTT
.	TRBV6-1	TRBD1	TRBJ2-2	CASYKTGATGELFF	TGTGCCAGCTATAAGACAGGGGCGACCGGGGAGCTGTTTTTT
.	TRBV23-1	.	TRBJ1-1	CASSPSGRDREAFF	.
.	TRBV7-9	.	TRBJ2-1	CASRLIDEQFF	TGTGCCAGCAGACTAATCGATGAGCAGTTCTTC
.	TRBV10-3	TRBD1	TRBJ2-1	CAISPRQGVNNEQFF	TGTGCCATCAGTCCCCGACAGGGGGTCAACAATGAGCAGTTCTTC
.	TRBV5-6	TRBD2	TRBJ2-3	CASSGGLAGVILSTDTQYF	TGTGCCAGCAGCGGGGGACTAGCGGGGGTAATCCTTAGCACAGATACGCAGTATTTT
.	TRBV6-4	.	TRBJ2-1	CASQSDYNEQFF	TGTGCCAGCCAATCAGACTACAATGAGCAGTTCTTC
.	TRBV29-1	TRBD1	TRBJ2-7	CSVAFRQGPLLGEQYF	TGCAGCGTTGCCTTCCGACAGGGACCTCTCCTCGGCGAGCAGTACTTC
.	TRBV27	.	TRBJ1-5	CASSLFGGGGSHQPQHF	TGTGCCAGCAGTTTATTTGGAGGGGGGGGGTCTCATCAGCCCCAGCATTTT
.	TRBV25-1	.	TRBJ1-2	CASSDPGPYGYTF	TGTGCCAGCAGTGATCCAGGGCCCTATGGCTACACCTTC
.	TRBV30	.	TRBJ2-7	CAWSVTGPPGEQYF	TGTGCCTGGAGTGTAACAGGCCCTCCTGGCGAGCAGTACTTC
.	TRBV7-6	.	TRBJ2-5	CASSLASGFQETQYF	TGTGCCAGCAGCTTAGCGTCCGGGTTCCAAGAGACCCAGTACTTC
.	TRBV5-1	.	TRBJ2-7	CASSPDILSYEQYF	TGCGCCAGCAGCCCGGACATACTTTCCTACGAGCAGTACTTC
few	TRBV9	.	TRBJ2-5	CASSVAILETQYF	TGTGCCAGCAGCGTAGCTATTTTGGAGACCCAGTACTTC
.	TRBV6-5	.	TRBJ1-1	CASSSIYEAFF	TGTGCCAGCAGCTCCATCTACGAAGCTTTCTTT
.	TRBV19	.	TRBJ2-5	CASAHPGVKGETQYF	TGTGCCAGTGCGCACCCGGGGGTCAAAGGGGAGACCCAGTACTTC
.	TRBV5-4	.	TRBJ1-1	CASSPLQGSTEAFF	TGTGCCAGCAGCCCACTACAGGGATCCACTGAAGCTTTCTTT
.	TRBV5-8	.	TRBJ2-3	CASSERTDTQYF	TGTGCCAGCAGCGAGAGGACAGATACGCAGTATTTT
.	TRBV5-1	.	TRBJ2-7	CASSSVQPAEQYF	TGCGCCAGCAGCTCGGTTCAACCCGCCGAGCAGTACTTC
.	TRBV28	TRBD1	TRBJ1-1	CASRGGTAGTEAFF	TGTGCCAGCAGAGGTGGGACAGCGGGCACTGAAGCTTTCTTT
.	TRBV10-3	.	TRBJ2-1	CAISESPSGYNEQFF	TGTGCCATCAGTGAGTCGCCCTCGGGCTACAATGAGCAGTTCTTC
.	TRBV11-3	.	TRBJ1-5	CASSPRQVLLPQHF	TGTGCCAGCAGCCCTCGTCAGGTCCTATTGCCCCAGCATTTT
.	TRBV4-1	.	TRBJ1-2	CASSQVGGLDGYTF	TGCGCCAGCAGCCAAGTCGGGGGTCTCGACGGCTACACCTTC
.	TRBV14	.	TRBJ1-3	CASSQDGRVGNTIYF	TGTGCCAGCAGCCAAGATGGTCGGGTTGGAAACACCATATATTTT
.	TRBV28	TRBD1	TRBJ1-4	CASRPQGFGATNEKLFF	TGTGCCAGCAGGCCACAGGGGTTCGGAGCAACTAATGAAAAACTGTTTTTT
.	TRBV13	TRBD1	TRBJ1-1	CASSGTGDTEAFF	TGTGCCAGCAGCGGCACAGGGGACACTGAAGCTTTCTTT
once	TRBV20-1	.	TRBJ2-7	CSIERSYVQYF	TGCAGTATCGAAAGATCCTACGTGCAGTACTTC
.	TRBV6-4	.	TRBJ2-7	CASSDSRLAAAQYF	TGTGCCAGCAGTGACTCGAGGTTAGCGGCTGCTCAGTACTTC
few	TRBV6-1	.	TRBJ2-7	CASSEFNEQYF	TGTGCCAGCAGTGAATTCAACGAGCAGTACTTC
few	TRBV5-1	TRBD2	TRBJ2-1	CASSLGAGGYNEQFF	TGCGCCAGCAGCTTGGGTGCGGGAGGGTACAATGAGCAGTTCTTC
.	TRBV7-9	.	TRBJ1-2	CASSQGRANYGYTF	TGTGCCAGCAGCCAGGGAAGGGCTAACTATGGCTACACCTTC
.	TRBV30	.	TRBJ1-5	CAWTTGNQPQHF	TGTGCCTGGACCACGGGCAATCAGCCCCAGCATTTT
once	TRBV19	TRBD1	TRBJ1-5	CASSKDRDQPQHF	TGTGCCAGTAGTAAGGACAGGGATCAGCCCCAGCATTTT
.	TRBV5-4	TRBD2	TRBJ2-6	CASSTSGSSGANVLTF	TGTGCCAGCAGCACTAGCGGGAGCTCTGGGGCCAACGTCCTGACTTTC
.	TRBV19	TRBD2	TRBJ2-1	CATRLAGFDEQFF	TGTGCCACCCGACTAGCGGGGTTTGATGAGCAGTTCTTC
few	TRBV4-2	.	TRBJ1-2	CASSQDSYRDYGYTF	TGTGCCAGCAGCCAGGACAGTTACCGGGACTATGGCTACACCTTC
.	TRBV4-2	.	TRBJ1-1	CASSAQRMNTEAFF	TGTGCCAGCAGTGCACAGCGGATGAACACTGAAGCTTTCTTT
.	TRBV6-6	.	TRBJ1-3	CASSYSAEGNTIYF	TGTGCCAGCAGTTACTCCGCGGAGGGAAACACCATATATTTT
once	TRBV28	.	TRBJ1-2	CASSEQGSHGYTF	TGTGCCAGCAGTGAACAGGGAAGCCATGGCTACACCTTC
.	TRBV7-9	.	TRBJ2-6	CASSPGQSGANVLTF	TGTGCCAGCAGCCCGGGACAATCTGGGGCCAACGTCCTGACTTTC
.	TRBV5-5	TRBD1	TRBJ1-5	CASSLEHTGGSQPQHF	TGTGCCAGCAGCTTGGAACACACAGGGGGCTCTCAGCCCCAGCATTTT
.	TRBV5-6	.	TRBJ1-6	CASSLFVNYNSPLHF	TGTGCCAGCAGCTTGTTTGTCAACTATAATTCACCCCTCCACTTT
.	TRBV9	.	TRBJ2-1	CASSVRYNEQFF	TGTGCCAGCAGCGTACGGTACAATGAGCAGTTCTTC
.	TRBV7-9	TRBD1	TRBJ1-1	CASQGGNTEAFF	TGTGCCAGCCAGGGGGGGAACACTGAAGCTTTCTTT
.	TRBV6-6	.	TRBJ1-2	CASSYPDKSFNYGYTF	TGTGCCAGCAGTTACCCTGACAAATCCTTTAACTATGGCTACACCTTC
few	TRBV4-1	TRBD1	TRBJ2-7	CASSQANRGRNEQYF	TGCGCCAGCAGCCAGGCAAACAGGGGTAGGAACGAGCAGTACTTC
few	TRBV6-5	TRBD1	TRBJ1-6	CASSYSRQGLGSPLHF	TGTGCCAGCAGTTACTCAAGACAGGGGTTGGGTTCACCCCTCCACTTT
.	TRBV6-5	.	TRBJ2-2	CASSLHSANTGELFF	TGTGCCAGCAGCCTGCATAGCGCGAACACCGGGGAGCTGTTTTTT
few	TRBV7-9	TRBD1	TRBJ1-1	CASSSPGGKVNTEAFF	TGTGCCAGCAGCTCGCCAGGGGGGAAGGTGAACACTGAAGCTTTCTTT
.	TRBV7-2	.	TRBJ2-2	CASSQEITGELFF	TGTGCCAGCAGCCAGGAAATCACCGGGGAGCTGTTTTTT
.	TRBV27	.	TRBJ2-3	CASSLGGDTQYF	TGTGCCAGCAGTTTAGGCGGGGATACACAGTATTTT
.	TRBV25-1	.	TRBJ2-7	CASSEGRTSRAEQYF	TGTGCCAGCAGTGAAGGCCGGACTTCTCGAGCCGAGCAGTACTTC
.	TRBV6-1	TRBD1	TRBJ1-1	CASSEPGQGGTEAFF	TGTGCCAGCAGTGAACCCGGACAGGGGGGGACTGAAGCTTTCTTT
.	TRBV7-6	.	TRBJ2-2	CASSLGAAGELFF	TGTGCCAGCAGCTTGGGGGCTGCCGGGGAGCTGTTTTTT